Detailed here is one TCR beta chain. Antigen: not known. Approximately 220 ng DNA, tens of thousands of T cell genomes, went into each sorted-subset replicate PCR. The table came from immunoSEQ multiplex PCR; TCRdb's copy has only in-frame clones and leaves some out. The repertoire holds over a million clones, with 70% to 80% as singletons. These data belong to a study of shared clonotypes between healthy human individuals. Study information: Three plates each covered CD4 naive and memory; CD8 naive two, CD8 memory one. Study-wide results and caveats: Generation probabilities were higher for clonotypes shared across all four sorted-subset donors than for unshared ones. Among donors, clonotype sharing was expected to be affected by sequencing depth.

The length of the CDR3 is 15 residues. Trimming left V 2 bases short and J 5 bases short, with 13 bases between. The germline V gene has CDR1 SGHNT and CDR2 YYREEE (reference sequence). The clonotype comes from a young man in good health. Some clones in this sample may be carry-over from other donors' samples. The material sequenced was memory CD4+ T cells from PBMCs. Subset given: CD45RA-negative fraction. The chain is built from TRBV5-4 and TRBJ1-4; no reliable D call. CDR3: CASSLRAGRNEKLFF. CDR3 coding DNA: TGTGCCAGCAGCTTAAGGGCGGGGAGGAATGAAAAACTGTTTTTT.